These 10 T cell receptor beta chains were all obtained from the same sample, sequenced in a study of T cell repertoires in cytomegalovirus infection. Their antigen targets remain unknown. MiXCR, applied by TCRdb to the reads, yields one record per CDR3 protein. The sample includes about a million distinct CDR3 sequences, approximately 33% of them seen just once. Sample: cultured CD8+ T cells from PBMCs, taken from culture after CMV antigen stimulation. Receptors were obtained from a human donor in good health (CMV status not recorded). Some clones in this sample may be carry-over from other donors' samples.

This clonotype was detected only once. This sequence joins TRBV9 and TRBJ2-3; D perhaps matches TRBD2 (5 bases). Trimming removed 3 bases from V and 6 bases from J, with 17 bases in between. Germline V gene data show CDR1 as SGDLS and CDR2 as YYNGEE. The CDR3 has 15 residues. The CDR3 nucleotides read TGTGCCAGCAGCGGAGAGAATTTGAGGGCCGATACGCAGTATTTT. Amino acids: CASSGENLRADTQYF.

The V call is TRBV27, the J call TRBJ2-7, with 9 bases aligning to TRBD2. Per the germline V gene, CDR1 is MNHEY and CDR2 is SMNVEV (reference sequence). The CDR3 is made up of 14 amino acids. The ends lost 5 bases at V and 3 bases at J; junction bases unmatched: 5. CDR3 in DNA: TGTGCCAGCAGTCCTAGCGGGGTACTCTACGAGCAGTACTTC. Residues: CASSPSGVLYEQYF.

The CDR3: CAISVGTGGSVRSDEQFF. CDR3 DNA sequence: TGTGCCATCAGTGTTGGGACAGGGGGGTCAGTACGTAGCGATGAGCAGTTCTTC. The chain joins TRBV10-3 to TRBJ2-1; TRBD1 matches at 11 bases. The CDR3 spans 18 residues. The V segment lost 4 bases and the J segment 8 bases; nucleotides outside the gene matches: 16. The germline CDR1 and CDR2 sequences are ENHRY and SYGVKD.

This clonotype was counted ten times or more. The rearrangement joins TRBV20-1 to TRBJ1-2; D is unclear. Between the trimmed V and J ends, which lost 0 bases and 6 bases, there was a span of 17 bases. The CDR3 spans 15 residues. CDR1 is DFQATT and CDR2 is SNEGSKA in the germline V gene (reference sequence). The CDR3 here is CSARDRGVASDGYTF. The CDR3 region has the DNA TGCAGTGCTAGAGATCGAGGAGTTGCGAGCGATGGCTACACCTTC.

This clonotype has a handful of counts. This chain joins TRBV4-3 and TRBJ1-6; possible D gene TRBD1, 5 bases. Germline V gene data show CDR1 as LGHNA and CDR2 as YSLEER. The CDR3 runs to 18 residues. The V end lost 5 bases, the J end lost 1 base, and 18 bases lay between the germline ends. CDR3 bases: TGCGCCAGCAGCGTCCGGGACCCAAGGACTTCCTATAATTCACCCCTCCACTTT. It yields the protein CASSVRDPRTSYNSPLHF.

Only a few counts were recorded for this clonotype. The chain links TRBV6-5 to TRBJ2-7, with TRBD1 matching 7 bases. The CDR3 has 15 amino acids. Germline CDR1 reads MNHEY; CDR2 reads SVGAGI. The V gene end was trimmed by 0 bases and the J gene end by 3 bases; junction bases not matched to a gene: 5. DNA of the CDR3: TGTGCCAGCAGTTACTCGGGGGACAGCGGCTACGAGCAGTACTTC. Protein product: CASSYSGDSGYEQYF.

This sequence joins TRBV4-3 and TRBJ1-2; 9 bases match TRBD1. J lost 1 base, V lost 4 bases, and 7 bases had no gene match. This CDR3 spans 16 amino acids. The V gene's germline CDR1 is LGHNA and CDR2 YSLEER. The chain's CDR3 is CASSPPGQGLNYGYTF. As DNA, the CDR3 is TGCGCCAGCAGCCCTCCGGGACAGGGTCTTAACTATGGCTACACCTTC.

This clonotype has just a few counts. J is TRBJ1-1 and V is TRBV11-1; a possible D gene is TRBD1 (5 bases). Germline CDR1 SGHAT, CDR2 FQDESV (reference sequence). The length of the CDR3 is 16 residues. V was trimmed by 5 bases and J by 0 bases, leaving 16 bases between them. CDR3 nucleotides: TGTGCCAGCAGCCCACAGGTACCAGACATGAACACTGAAGCTTTCTTT. The encoded protein is CASSPQVPDMNTEAFF.

This clonotype was counted only a few times. The chain joins TRBV2 to TRBJ2-7; TRBD1 is a possible D gene (5 bases). The CDR3 is made up of 14 amino acids. Germline lookup yields CDR1 SNHLY and CDR2 FYNNEI. Trimming shortened V by 1 base and J by 4 bases, and 11 bases separated the two germline ends. CDR3 amino acids: CASSEEGRVYEQYF. The DNA of the CDR3 is TGTGCCAGCAGTGAAGAGGGCAGGGTATACGAGCAGTACTTC.

V is TRBV11-2 and J is TRBJ2-1; 10 nucleotides align to TRBD1. Germline V gene data show CDR1 as SGHAT and CDR2 as FQNNGV. Trimming at V came to 3 bases and at J to 3 bases, leaving 2 bases not matched to a gene. The CDR3 consists of 15 residues. CDR3 protein: CASSFRTGGYNEQFF. CDR3 sequence (DNA): TGTGCCAGCAGCTTTCGGACAGGGGGCTACAATGAGCAGTTCTTC.